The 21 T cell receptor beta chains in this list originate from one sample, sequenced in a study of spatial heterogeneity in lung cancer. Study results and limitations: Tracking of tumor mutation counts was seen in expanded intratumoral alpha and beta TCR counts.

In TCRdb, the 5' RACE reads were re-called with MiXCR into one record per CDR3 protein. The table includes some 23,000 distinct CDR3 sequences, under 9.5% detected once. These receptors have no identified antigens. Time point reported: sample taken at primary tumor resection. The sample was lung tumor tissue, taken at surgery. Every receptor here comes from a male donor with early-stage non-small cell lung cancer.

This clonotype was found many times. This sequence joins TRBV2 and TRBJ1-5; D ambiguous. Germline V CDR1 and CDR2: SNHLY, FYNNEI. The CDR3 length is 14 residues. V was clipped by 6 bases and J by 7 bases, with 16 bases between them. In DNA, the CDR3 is TGTGCCAGCAGCCGCAGCGAAGGGCGGCAGCCCCAGCATTTT. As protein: CASSRSEGRQPQHF.

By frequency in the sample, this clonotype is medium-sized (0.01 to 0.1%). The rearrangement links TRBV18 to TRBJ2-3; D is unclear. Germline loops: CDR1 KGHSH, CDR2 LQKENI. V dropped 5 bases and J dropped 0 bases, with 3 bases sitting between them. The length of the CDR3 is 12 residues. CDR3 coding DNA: TGTGCCAGCTCATCTAGCACAGATACGCAGTATTTT. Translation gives CASSSSTDTQYF.

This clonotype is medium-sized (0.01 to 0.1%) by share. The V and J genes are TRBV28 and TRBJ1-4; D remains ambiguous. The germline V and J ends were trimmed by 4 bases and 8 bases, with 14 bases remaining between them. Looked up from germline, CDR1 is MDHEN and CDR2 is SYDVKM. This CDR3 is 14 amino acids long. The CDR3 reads CASSSDVRAEKLFF. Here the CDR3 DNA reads TGTGCCAGCAGTTCGGATGTTAGGGCGGAAAAACTGTTTTTT.

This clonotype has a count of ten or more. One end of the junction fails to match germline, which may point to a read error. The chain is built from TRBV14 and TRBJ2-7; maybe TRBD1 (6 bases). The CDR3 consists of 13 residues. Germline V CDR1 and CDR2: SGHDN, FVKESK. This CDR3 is CASSPDRSGTPFF. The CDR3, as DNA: TGTGCCAGCAGCCCTGATCGTTCTGGGACACCCTTCTTC.

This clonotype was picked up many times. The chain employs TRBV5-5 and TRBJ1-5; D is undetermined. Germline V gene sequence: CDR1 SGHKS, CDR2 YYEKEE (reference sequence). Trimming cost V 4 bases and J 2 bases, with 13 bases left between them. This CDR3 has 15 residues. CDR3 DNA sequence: TGTGCCAGCAGCGGGTGGGGTGAGGGCAATCAGCCCCAGCATTTT. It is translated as CASSGWGEGNQPQHF.

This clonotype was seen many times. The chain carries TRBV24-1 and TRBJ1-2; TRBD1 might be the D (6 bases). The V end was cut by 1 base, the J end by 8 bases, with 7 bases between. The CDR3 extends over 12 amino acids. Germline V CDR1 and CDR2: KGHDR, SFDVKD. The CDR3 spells CATSDFDRGYTF. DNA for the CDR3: TGTGCCACCAGTGATTTCGACAGGGGCTACACCTTC.

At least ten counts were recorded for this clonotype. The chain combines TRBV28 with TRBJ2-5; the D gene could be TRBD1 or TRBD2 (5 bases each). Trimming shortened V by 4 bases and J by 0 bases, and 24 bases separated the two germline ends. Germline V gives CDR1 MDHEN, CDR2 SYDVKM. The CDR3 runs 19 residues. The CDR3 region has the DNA TGTGCCAGCAGTTACAACAGCCGGGGCCCTCCCCTGTACCAAGAGACCCAGTACTTC. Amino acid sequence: CASSYNSRGPPLYQETQYF.

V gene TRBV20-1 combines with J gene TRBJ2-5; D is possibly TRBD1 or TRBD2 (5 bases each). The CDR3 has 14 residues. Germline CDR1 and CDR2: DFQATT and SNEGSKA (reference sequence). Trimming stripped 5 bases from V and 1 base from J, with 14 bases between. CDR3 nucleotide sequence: TGCAGTGCTGCTGATACCGGGACCCAAGAGACCCAGTACTTC. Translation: CSAADTGTQETQYF.

CDR3 protein: CASRPGQGYGYTF. The CDR3 DNA reads TGTGCCAGCAGGCCGGGACAGGGCTATGGCTACACCTTC. The V and J genes are TRBV28 and TRBJ1-2; TRBD1 matches 9 bases. V was pared by 6 bases and J by 4 bases, with 3 bases of the junction left unmatched. Germline V CDR1 and CDR2: MDHEN, SYDVKM. CDR3 length equals 13 residues.

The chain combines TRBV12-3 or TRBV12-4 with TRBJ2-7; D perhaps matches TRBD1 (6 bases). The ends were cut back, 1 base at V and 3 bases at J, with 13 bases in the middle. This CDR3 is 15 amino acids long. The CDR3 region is CASSLETGPNYEQYF. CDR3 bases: TGTGCCAGCAGTTTAGAGACAGGCCCAAACTACGAGCAGTACTTC.

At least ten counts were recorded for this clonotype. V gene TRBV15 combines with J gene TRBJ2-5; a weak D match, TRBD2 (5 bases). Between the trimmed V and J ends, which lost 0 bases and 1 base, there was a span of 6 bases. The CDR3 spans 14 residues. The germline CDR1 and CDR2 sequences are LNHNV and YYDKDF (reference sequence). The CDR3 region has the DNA TGTGCCACCAGCAGAGATCGGGGCCAAGAGACCCAGTACTTC. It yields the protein CATSRDRGQETQYF.

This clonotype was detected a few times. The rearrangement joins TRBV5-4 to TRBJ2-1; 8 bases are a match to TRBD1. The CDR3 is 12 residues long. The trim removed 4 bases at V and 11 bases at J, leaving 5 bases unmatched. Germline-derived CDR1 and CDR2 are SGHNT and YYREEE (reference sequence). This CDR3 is CASSDGQGQQFF. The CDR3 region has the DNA TGTGCCAGCAGCGACGGACAGGGTCAGCAGTTCTTC.

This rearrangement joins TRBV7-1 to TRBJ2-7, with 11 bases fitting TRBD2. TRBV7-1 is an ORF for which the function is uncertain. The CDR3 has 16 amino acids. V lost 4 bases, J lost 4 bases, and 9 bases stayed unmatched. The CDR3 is CASSYAASGGRYEQYF. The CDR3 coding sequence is TGTGCCAGCAGCTATGCTGCTAGCGGGGGGAGGTACGAGCAGTACTTC.

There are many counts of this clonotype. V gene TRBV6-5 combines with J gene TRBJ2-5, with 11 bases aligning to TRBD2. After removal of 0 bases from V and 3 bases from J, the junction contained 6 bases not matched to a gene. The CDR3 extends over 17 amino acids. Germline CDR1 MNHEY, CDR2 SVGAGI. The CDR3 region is CASSYSVGLAGKETQYF. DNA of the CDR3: TGTGCCAGCAGTTACTCCGTTGGACTAGCGGGTAAAGAGACCCAGTACTTC.

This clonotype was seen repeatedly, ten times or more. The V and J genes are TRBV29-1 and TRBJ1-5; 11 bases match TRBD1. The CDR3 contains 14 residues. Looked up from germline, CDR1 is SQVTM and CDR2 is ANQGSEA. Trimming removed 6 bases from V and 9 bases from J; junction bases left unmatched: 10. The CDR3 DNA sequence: TGCAGCGTACGGGACAGGGGGTATGAAGGGCCCCAGCATTTT. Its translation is CSVRDRGYEGPQHF.

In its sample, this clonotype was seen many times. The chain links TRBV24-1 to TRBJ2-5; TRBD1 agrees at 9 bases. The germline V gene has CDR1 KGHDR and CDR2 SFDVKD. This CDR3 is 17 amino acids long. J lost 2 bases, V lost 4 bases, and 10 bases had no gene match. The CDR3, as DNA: TGTGCCACCAGTGACCCCGTACAGGGGGCCCGGCAAGAGACCCAGTACTTC. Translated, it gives CATSDPVQGARQETQYF.

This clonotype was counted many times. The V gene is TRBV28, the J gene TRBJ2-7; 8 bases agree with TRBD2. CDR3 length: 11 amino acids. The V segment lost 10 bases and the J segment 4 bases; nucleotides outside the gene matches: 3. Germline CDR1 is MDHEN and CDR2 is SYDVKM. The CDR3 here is CATGGRYEQYF. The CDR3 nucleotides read TGTGCCACGGGAGGGCGATACGAGCAGTACTTC.

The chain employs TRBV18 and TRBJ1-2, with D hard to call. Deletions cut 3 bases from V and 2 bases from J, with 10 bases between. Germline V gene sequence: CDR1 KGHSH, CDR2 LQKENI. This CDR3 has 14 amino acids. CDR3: CASSPDFQNYGYTF. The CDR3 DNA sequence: TGTGCCAGCTCACCCGACTTCCAAAACTATGGCTACACCTTC.

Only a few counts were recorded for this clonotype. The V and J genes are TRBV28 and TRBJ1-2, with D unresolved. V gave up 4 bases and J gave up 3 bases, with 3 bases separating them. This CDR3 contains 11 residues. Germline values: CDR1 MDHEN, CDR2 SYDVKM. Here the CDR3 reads CASSSHYGYTF. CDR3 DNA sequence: TGTGCCAGCAGTTCCCACTATGGCTACACCTTC.

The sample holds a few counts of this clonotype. CDR3 sequence reads: CASRILKGLDWGSNQPQHF. As DNA, the CDR3 is TGTGCCAGCCGGATACTTAAGGGTCTGGACTGGGGGAGCAATCAGCCCCAGCATTTT. The chain has TRBV6-1 and TRBJ1-5; D may be TRBD1 (5 bases). The CDR3 consists of 19 residues. The V end lost 8 bases, the J end lost 1 base, and 27 bases lay between the germline ends. CDR1 and CDR2 from the germline V gene are MNHNS and SASEGT.

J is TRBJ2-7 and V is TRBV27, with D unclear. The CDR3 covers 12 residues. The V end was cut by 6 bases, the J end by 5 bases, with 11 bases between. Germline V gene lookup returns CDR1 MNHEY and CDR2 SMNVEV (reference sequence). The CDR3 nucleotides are TGTGCCAGCAGCCGCACTCAGCACGAGCAGTACTTC. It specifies CASSRTQHEQYF.